Below, 25 T cell receptor beta chains from the same sample are listed, as sequenced in a study of Ad26.COV2.S vaccination and SARS-CoV-2 variants. TCRdb keeps only in-frame clones here, not all; method: immunoSEQ multiplex PCR. The sample has 200,000 to 250,000 clones, over 75% seen once. Stated treatment: over 15 received Ad26.COV2.S at low or high dose, single or two shots; about 5 received placebo; per-sample allocation not given. Specimen acquisition occurred on day 63 following the initial vaccine or placebo injection. Sequencing used peripheral blood, obtained in a trial of Ad26.COV2.S vaccine versus placebo. The origin of the receptors is a person aged 18 to 59 who received the Ad26.COV2.S COVID-19 vaccine or a placebo.

The chain is built from TRBV2 and TRBJ2-5, with D hard to call. Trimming took 0 bases from V and 9 from J, leaving 14 bases between them. Germline values: CDR1 SNHLY, CDR2 FYNNEI. The CDR3 runs 14 residues. CDR3 DNA sequence: TGTGCCAGCAGTGAAGCGTCGTATCCCCGGCCCCAGTACTTC. Protein product: CASSEASYPRPQYF.

The chain uses TRBV10-1 and TRBJ2-3; TRBD2 aligns across 8 bases. Germline-derived CDR1 and CDR2 are WNHNN and SYGVQD (reference sequence). J was trimmed by 8 bases and V by 0 bases; bases with no gene match: 22. The length of the CDR3 is 20 residues. Here the CDR3 DNA reads TGCGCCAGCAGTGAGTCGATCGGCCTAGCCGGGGGGGAACGTTCAAGTACGCAGTATTTT. Amino acids: CASSESIGLAGGERSSTQYF.

V and J are TRBV5-4 and TRBJ2-1, with unresolved D. V was cut by 5 bases and J by 2 bases, with 17 bases left in between. The CDR3 extends over 16 amino acids. Germline V gives CDR1 SGHNT, CDR2 YYREEE (reference sequence). The CDR3 nucleotides read TGTGCCAGCAGTATTGAGCAGGACCCAACCTACAATGAGCAGTTCTTC. It yields the protein CASSIEQDPTYNEQFF.

The V and J genes are TRBV6-2 or TRBV6-3 and TRBJ1-1; D may be TRBD1 (5 bases). CDR1 is MNHEY, CDR2 SVGEGT, per germline. Trimming cost V 1 base and J 8 bases, with 20 bases left between them. There are 16 residues in the CDR3. The CDR3 here is CASSYFKQSGGIEAFF. The CDR3 nucleotides are TGTGCCAGCAGTTACTTCAAACAGTCGGGGGGTATAGAAGCTTTCTTT.

The CDR3, as DNA: TGCGCCAGCAGTGATCGCGGATTTGGAAACACCATATATTTT. This sequence encodes CASSDRGFGNTIYF. The rearrangement links TRBV10-1 to TRBJ1-3, with D uncertain. Trimming removed 3 bases from V and 3 bases from J, with 9 bases in between. This CDR3 has 14 amino acids. Germline assignment: CDR1 WNHNN and CDR2 SYGVQD (reference sequence).

V gene TRBV29-1 combines with J gene TRBJ1-1, with 9 nucleotides matching TRBD1. The CDR3 consists of 13 residues. Germline V gives CDR1 SQVTM, CDR2 ANQGSEA. V gave up 5 bases and J gave up 0 bases; unmatched junction bases: 1. This chain's CDR3 is CSVRTGVNTEAFF. DNA of the CDR3: TGCAGCGTTCGGACAGGGGTGAACACTGAAGCTTTCTTT.

V usage is TRBV11-2 and J usage is TRBJ1-2, with TRBD1 as a possible D gene (5 bases). Germline V lookup: CDR1 SGHAT, CDR2 FQNNGV. With 5 bases removed from V and 2 bases from J, the gap between germline ends came to 18 bases. This CDR3 has 16 amino acids. CDR3 amino acids: CASSLGRGELNYGYTF. The CDR3 DNA follows: TGTGCCAGCAGCCTTGGCCGGGGCGAGCTCAACTATGGCTACACCTTC. Full variable domain (missing parts from reference TRBV11-2 and TRBJ1-2): EAGVAQSPRYKIIEKRQSVAFWCNPISGHATLYWYQQILGQGPKLLIQFQNNGVVDDSQLPKDRFSAERLKGVDSTLKIQPAKLEDSAVYLCASSLGRGELNYGYTFGSGTRLTVV.

This clone has only a few counts. J is TRBJ2-5 and V is TRBV2; 13 positions agree with TRBD2. The CDR3 length is 16 residues. Germline lookup yields CDR1 SNHLY and CDR2 FYNNEI. The ends lost 6 bases at V and 5 bases at J; junction bases unmatched: 9. The CDR3 nucleotides read TGTGCCAGCAGCCAGCGGACTAGCGGGAGTAGGGAGACCCAGTACTTC. Residues: CASSQRTSGSRETQYF.

The J gene is TRBJ2-7, the V gene TRBV7-2; 7 bases match TRBD2. The CDR3 is made up of 15 amino acids. After removal of 3 bases from V and 2 bases from J, the junction contained 7 bases not matched to a gene. CDR1 is SGHTA and CDR2 is FQGNSA in the germline V gene. This CDR3 is CASSLTSKGAYEQYF. The CDR3 DNA is TGTGCCAGCAGCTTGACTAGCAAGGGAGCCTACGAGCAGTACTTC. Full variable domain (missing parts from reference TRBV7-2 and TRBJ2-7): GAGVSQSPSNKVTEKGKDVELRCDPISGHTALYWYRQSLGQGLEFLIYFQGNSAPDKSGLPSDRFSAERTGGSVSTLTIQRTQQEDSAVYLCASSLTSKGAYEQYFGPGTRLTVT.

The chain carries TRBV28 and TRBJ2-5, with 8 positions matching TRBD2. Germline assignment: CDR1 MDHEN and CDR2 SYDVKM. The ends lost 6 bases at V and 3 bases at J; junction bases unmatched: 18. The CDR3 spans 18 residues. CDR3 DNA sequence: TGTGCCAGCAGCCTAAGGAGGACTAGCCGCGGGCTGGAAGAGACCCAGTACTTC. Its protein product is CASSLRRTSRGLEETQYF.

The rearrangement joins TRBV2 to TRBJ2-7; 10 nucleotides agree with TRBD1. CDR1 and CDR2 from the germline V gene are SNHLY and FYNNEI. V dropped 2 bases and J dropped 2; count of bases not matched to a gene: 3. This CDR3 has 15 residues. DNA for the CDR3: TGTGCCAGCAGTGAAATCGGGACAGGGGCCTACGAGCAGTACTTC. It yields the protein CASSEIGTGAYEQYF.

The rearrangement joins TRBV6-5 to TRBJ1-1, with TRBD1 as a possible D gene (5 bases). The CDR3 consists of 15 residues. V was pared by 2 bases and J by 5 bases, with 15 bases between. CDR1 and CDR2 (germline): MNHEY, SVGAGI. The chain's CDR3 is CASSYAPDGGTEAFF. The CDR3, as DNA: TGTGCCAGCAGTTACGCCCCTGACGGGGGGACTGAAGCTTTCTTT.

The chain has TRBV6-5 and TRBJ2-1, with D perhaps being TRBD1 or TRBD2 (5 bases each). Per germline, CDR1 MNHEY and CDR2 SVGAGI. CDR3 size: 13 residues. Trimming shortened V by 8 bases and J by 10 bases, and 18 bases separated the two germline ends. This CDR3 reads CASRRGETGEQFF. CDR3 bases: TGTGCCAGCCGGCGAGGGGAGACCGGAGAGCAGTTCTTC.

This rearrangement joins TRBV30 to TRBJ1-2; D is undetermined. CDR3 length: 13 residues. Germline CDR1 GTSNPN, CDR2 SVGIG (reference sequence). Between the trimmed V and J ends, which lost 0 bases and 1 base, there was a span of 6 bases. CDR3 amino acids: CAWSVWINYGYTF. CDR3 in DNA: TGTGCCTGGAGTGTATGGATTAACTATGGCTACACCTTC.

The V call is TRBV27, the J call TRBJ2-3; D not certain. V dropped 9 bases and J dropped 11 bases, with 15 bases sitting between them. Germline V gene lookup returns CDR1 MNHEY and CDR2 SMNVEV (reference sequence). The CDR3 is 11 amino acids. The CDR3 DNA reads as TGTGCCAGGACTTTGTGGGATCGGCAGTATTTT. Encoded protein: CARTLWDRQYF.

This chain connects TRBV6-2 or TRBV6-3 to TRBJ2-2, with no clear D. The CDR3 is made up of 17 amino acids. Germline lookup yields CDR1 MNHEY and CDR2 SVGEGT. Between the trimmed V and J ends, which lost 2 bases and 0 bases, there was a span of 13 bases. Here the CDR3 reads CASSYATTVPNTGELFF. The CDR3 region has the DNA TGTGCCAGCAGTTACGCCACAACAGTTCCGAACACCGGGGAGCTGTTTTTT.

The rearrangement joins TRBV19 to TRBJ1-6; D is undetermined. Between the trimmed V and J ends, which lost 4 bases and 8 bases, there was a span of 15 bases. The CDR3 runs to 15 residues. Germline CDR1 LNHDA, CDR2 SQIVND (reference sequence). The CDR3 sequence: CASSKAALSDSPLHF. The CDR3 nucleotides are TGTGCCAGTAGTAAGGCGGCCCTTTCGGATTCACCCCTCCACTTT.

The gene calls are TRBV6-5 and TRBJ2-7; 8 bases are a match to TRBD1. The CDR3 has 15 amino acids. Trimming cost V 4 bases and J 1 base; bases outside gene matches: 6. Germline V gives CDR1 MNHEY, CDR2 SVGAGI. In DNA form, the CDR3 reads TGTGCCAGCAGTTCCCAGGGACAGGTTTCCTACGAGCAGTACTTC. Translation: CASSSQGQVSYEQYF.

The chain links TRBV7-9 to TRBJ2-7, with D uncertain. Germline CDR1 and CDR2: SEHNR and FQNEAQ (reference sequence). V was cut by 3 bases and J by 6 bases, with 9 bases left in between. The CDR3 extends over 12 amino acids. CDR3 protein: CASSLSGFEQYF. The CDR3 nucleotides read TGTGCCAGCAGCTTGTCAGGATTCGAGCAGTACTTC.

CDR3 residues: CASSPGHTSNQPQHF. CDR3 bases: TGTGCCAGCAGTCCGGGACATACTAGCAATCAGCCCCAGCATTTT. The V and J genes are TRBV6-5 and TRBJ1-5; TRBD1 is a possible D gene (6 bases). The CDR3 is 15 residues long. V was cut by 5 bases and J by 0 bases, with 11 bases left in between. CDR1 and CDR2 (germline): MNHEY, SVGAGI.

The chain links TRBV13 to TRBJ2-7; D is unresolved. Per germline, CDR1 PRHDT and CDR2 FYEKMQ (reference sequence). This CDR3 region has 13 residues. Trimming removed 5 bases at V and 3 bases at J, with 11 bases between. Here the CDR3 reads CASSHGRNYEQYF. CDR3 sequence (DNA): TGTGCCAGCAGCCATGGTAGAAACTACGAGCAGTACTTC.

This chain connects TRBV6-2 or TRBV6-3 to TRBJ1-5; tentatively, D is TRBD1 (5 bases). V lost 0 bases and J 0 bases, leaving 15 bases between the germline ends. Germline lookup yields CDR1 MNHEY and CDR2 SVGEGT. The length of the CDR3 is 18 residues. The CDR3 sequence: CASSYSNSRATSNQPQHF. Written as DNA, the CDR3 is TGTGCCAGCAGTTACTCGAATTCCAGGGCGACTAGCAATCAGCCCCAGCATTTT.

The rearrangement uses TRBV18 and TRBJ2-1; 7 nucleotides line up with TRBD1. J was trimmed by 3 bases and V by 1 base; bases with no gene match: 3. The CDR3 runs to 15 residues. Germline lookup yields CDR1 KGHSH and CDR2 LQKENI. The CDR3 DNA reads as TGTGCCAGCTCACCACAGTCAGGGGGCTACAATGAGCAGTTCTTC. This gives the protein CASSPQSGGYNEQFF.

This chain uses TRBV6-5 with TRBJ2-3; D tentatively fits TRBD1 or TRBD2 (6 bases each). V was trimmed by 7 bases and J by 4 bases, leaving 12 bases between them. CDR1 is MNHEY and CDR2 is SVGAGI in the germline V gene. CDR3 length equals 13 residues. Here the CDR3 reads CASTGGPADTQYF. CDR3 DNA: TGTGCCAGCACTGGGGGGCCGGCAGATACGCAGTATTTT.

The chain is built from TRBV5-1 and TRBJ2-3; 12 bases are shared with TRBD2. Germline trimming cut 2 bases from V and 5 bases from J; bases unmatched to any gene: 9. This CDR3 region has 17 residues. The germline V gene has CDR1 SGHRS and CDR2 YFSETQ. This CDR3 is CASSLNGLAGKGDTQYF. The DNA of the CDR3 is TGCGCCAGCAGCTTAAACGGACTAGCGGGAAAGGGAGATACGCAGTATTTT.